The clone carrying this T cell receptor beta chain was found a few times. This entry is derived from a study of T-cell memory formation after mild COVID-19. The CDR3 loop spans 20 amino acids. Trimming at V came to 1 base and at J to 0 bases, leaving 18 bases not matched to a gene. CDR1 is LGHDT and CDR2 is YNNKEL in the germline V gene (reference sequence). TCRdb itself ran the 5' RACE reads through MiXCR, one entry per CDR3 protein. In the table there are around 250,000 distinct CDR3 sequences, 9.4% of which are singletons. The sequencing input was PBMCs or a T cell subset sorted from them (not recorded which). V usage is TRBV3-1 and J usage is TRBJ2-7, with TRBD2 matching over 7 bases. The clonotype comes from a man younger than 35 who had mild COVID-19 (a few samples of this study predate the infection). Cell type and time point are not known. CDR3 in DNA: TGTGCCAGCAGCCAAGCGTGGGGGAATAGGCTAGCGGTGTACTCCTACGAGCAGTACTTC. Amino acid sequence: CASSQAWGNRLAVYSYEQYF.